This paragraph reports one TCR beta chain. The CDR3 spans 15 residues. Trimming cost V 0 bases and J 3 bases, with 11 bases left between them. The germline gives CDR1 LGHNA, CDR2 YSLEER. These data come from a study of blood T cells in healthy people across ages. Next came a second PCR, run for roughly 6 to 11 cycles, which used a sample-barcoded 5' primer along with a J-beta primer mix. One entry per CDR3 protein, called by TCRdb with MiXCR from the 5' RACE reads. The sample shows 1.5 million to 2 million distinct CDR3 sequences, around 48% of them seen only once. The sample taken for sequencing was blood. The J gene is TRBJ1-2, the V gene TRBV4-3, with unresolved D. This TCR was sampled from a woman aged 40-49 years in good health. The CDR3 protein is CASSQDTLAYYGYTF. The CDR3, as DNA: TGCGCCAGCAGCCAAGACACCCTGGCGTACTATGGCTACACCTTC.